The TCR beta chain described here comes from a study of PD-L1 blockade in urothelial cancer. This table comes from immunoSEQ multiplex PCR, and its TCRdb copy is limited to in-frame clones, with some not included. The data hold about 76,000 clones, with 75% to 90% observed a single time. Indicated time point: pretreatment peripheral blood. Study observations and caveats: More expansion of tumor-associated blood clones, seen at 3 weeks, marked durable-benefit patients.

The V end lost 2 bases, the J end lost 5 bases, and 10 bases lay between the germline ends. This CDR3 has 13 residues. The germline gives CDR1 SGHDT, CDR2 YYEEEE. For this clone: The antigen is unknown.

This clonotype was sampled from a man between 70 and 80 years old with urothelial cancer. The source was PBMCs, collected around atezolizumab (anti-PD-L1) treatment. V is TRBV5-6 and J is TRBJ1-1; D gene ambiguous. The CDR3 nucleotides are TGTGCCAGCAGCTTCGGCAGGCCGACTGAAGCTTTCTTT. This translates into CASSFGRPTEAFF.